The 16 T cell receptor beta chains below were found in one sample sequenced in a study of T cell changes during pregnancy in multiple sclerosis. Profiling relied on immunoSEQ multiplex PCR, and the TCRdb table lists in-frame clones only, not all of them. Of more than 45,000 clones listed, about nine tenths are singletons. This sample comprised CD4+ T cells from peripheral blood mononuclear cells, obtained after pregnancy. The receptors here all came from a female donor with multiple sclerosis, enrolled in a pregnancy study.

This rearrangement joins TRBV7-2 to TRBJ2-2, with 14 nucleotides matching TRBD2. The V gene end was trimmed by 4 bases and the J gene end by 6 bases; junction bases not matched to a gene: 4. Germline-derived CDR1 and CDR2 are SGHTA and FQGNSA. The CDR3 is made up of 16 amino acids. The CDR3, as DNA: TGTGCCAGCAGCTCAGGGACTAGCGGGAGATCCGGGGAGCTGTTTTTT. Protein product: CASSSGTSGRSGELFF.

The chain uses TRBV28 and TRBJ1-5; 7 nucleotides line up with TRBD1. The CDR3 is 15 amino acids. CDR1 and CDR2 (germline): MDHEN, SYDVKM. V gave up 9 bases and J gave up 0 bases; unmatched junction bases: 8. The CDR3 reads CASLKNRGSNQPQHF. The CDR3 DNA reads TGTGCCAGTCTAAAGAACAGGGGTAGCAATCAGCCCCAGCATTTT. Based on the CDR3 plus reference TRBV28 and TRBJ1-5, the full variable domain is DVKVTQSSRYLVKRTGEKVFLECVQDMDHENMFWYRQDPGLGLRLIYFSYDVKMKEKGDIPEGYSVSREKKERFSLILESASTNQTSMYLCASLKNRGSNQPQHFGDGTRLSIL.

V gene TRBV5-6 combines with J gene TRBJ2-5; D perhaps matches TRBD1 (6 bases). The DNA end favors TRBJ2-7, so the J call may be wrong. The CDR3 is 14 amino acids. Per the germline V gene, CDR1 is SGHDT and CDR2 is YYEEEE. Written as DNA, the CDR3 is TGTGCCAGCAGCTGGTGGGGACAAACCTACGAGCAGTACTTC. Encoded protein: CASSWWGQTYEQYF.

CDR3 DNA: TGTGCCAGCAGGGCCAGGCTAATGAACACTGAAGCTTTCTTT. Translating it yields CASRARLMNTEAFF. This sequence joins TRBV2 and TRBJ1-1; D uncertain. Per the germline V gene, CDR1 is SNHLY and CDR2 is FYNNEI. This CDR3 comprises 14 residues. V shed 6 bases and J shed 0 bases, with 11 bases lying between them. Drawing the rest from reference TRBV2 and TRBJ1-1, the complete variable domain is EPEVTQTPSHQVTQMGQEVILRCVPISNHLYFYWYRQILGQKVEFLVSFYNNEISEKSEIFDDQFSVERPDGSNFTLKIRSTKLEDSAMYFCASRARLMNTEAFFGQGTRLTVV.

The V call is TRBV6-1, the J call TRBJ2-7, with TRBD1 matching over 10 bases. The CDR3 sequence is 14 residues long. Trimming at V came to 7 bases and at J to 5 bases, leaving 8 bases not matched to a gene. The germline V gene has CDR1 MNHNS and CDR2 SASEGT. The CDR3 region is CASIRDRGSHEQYF. The CDR3 DNA is TGTGCCAGCATCCGGGACAGGGGTAGCCACGAGCAGTACTTC.

Only a few counts were recorded for this clone. The chain uses TRBV7-9 and TRBJ2-1; 12 bases align to TRBD2. V was pared by 5 bases and J by 9 bases, with 8 bases of the junction left unmatched. The CDR3 has 15 amino acids. Germline V gives CDR1 SEHNR, CDR2 FQNEAQ (reference sequence). The CDR3 DNA reads as TGTGCCAGCAGCCCTCCTAGCGGGAGGGCCACTGAGCAGTTCTTC. Protein product: CASSPPSGRATEQFF.

This chain uses TRBV7-9 with TRBJ1-4; the match to TRBD1 covers 9 bases. The germline V gene has CDR1 SEHNR and CDR2 FQNEAQ (reference sequence). Unmatched junction bases numbered 11, after V lost 4 bases and J lost 8 bases. CDR3 length: 16 residues. The CDR3 is CASSYTGGAMGEKLFF. CDR3 in DNA: TGTGCCAGCAGCTACACAGGGGGCGCGATGGGCGAAAAACTGTTTTTT.

J is TRBJ2-4 and V is TRBV7-9; 8 nucleotides match TRBD2. This CDR3 contains 15 residues. CDR1 is SEHNR and CDR2 is FQNEAQ in the germline V gene (reference sequence). V trimming: 5 bases; J trimming: 0 bases; junction bases outside the gene matches: 3. The CDR3: CASSQSGGAKNIQYF. CDR3 in DNA: TGTGCCAGCAGCCAGAGCGGGGGAGCCAAAAACATTCAGTACTTC.

The chain links TRBV9 to TRBJ2-7; TRBD1 matches 9 bases. From germline, CDR1 is SGDLS and CDR2 YYNGEE. Trimming took 4 bases from V and 1 from J; bases not matched to a gene: 6. The CDR3 length is 15 residues. CDR3 sequence: CASSTGTGLSYEQYF. The CDR3 DNA reads as TGTGCCAGCAGCACCGGGACAGGGTTGTCCTACGAGCAGTACTTC.

The gene calls are TRBV30 and TRBJ1-2; 7 bases are a match to TRBD1. This CDR3 is 14 amino acids long. The V gene end was trimmed by 6 bases and the J gene end by 4 bases; junction bases not matched to a gene: 11. CDR1 is GTSNPN and CDR2 is SVGIG in the germline V gene (reference sequence). The chain's CDR3 is CACPRGQGVYGYTF. CDR3 DNA sequence: TGTGCCTGCCCCAGGGGCCAGGGGGTCTATGGCTACACCTTC.

The chain combines TRBV5-8 with TRBJ1-5, with 9 positions matching TRBD1. CDR3 length equals 15 residues. The ends lost 7 bases at V and 4 bases at J; junction bases unmatched: 9. Germline V gives CDR1 SGHTS, CDR2 YDEGEE. CDR3 region: CASGTGGFRNQPQHF. The CDR3, as DNA: TGTGCCAGCGGAACAGGGGGCTTTCGGAATCAGCCCCAGCATTTT.

The V and J genes are TRBV11-3 and TRBJ1-1; 7 positions match TRBD1. Losses at the gene ends were 4 bases for V and 0 bases for J; bases not matched to a gene: 5. This CDR3 has 15 amino acids. Per the germline V gene, CDR1 is SGHNT and CDR2 is YENEEA. DNA of the CDR3: TGTGCCAGCAGCTCCAGGACAGGAGTGAACACTGAAGCTTTCTTT. The encoded protein is CASSSRTGVNTEAFF.

This chain connects TRBV14 to TRBJ2-3, with D possibly matching TRBD1 (6 bases). Germline V CDR1 and CDR2: SGHDN, FVKESK. The length of the CDR3 is 16 residues. The V end lost 2 bases, the J end lost 3 bases, and 15 bases lay between the germline ends. CDR3 coding DNA: TGTGCCAGCAGCCAACGTTTCAGGGGATTTACAGATACGCAGTATTTT. As protein: CASSQRFRGFTDTQYF.

The V and J genes are TRBV9 and TRBJ1-4; TRBD1 is a possible D gene (6 bases). Deletions cut 2 bases from V and 8 bases from J, with 25 bases between. Germline CDR1 is SGDLS and CDR2 is YYNGEE. This CDR3 is 18 amino acids long. DNA of the CDR3: TGTGCCAGCAGCGTCCAACCGATAGAACAGGGTCGTGTAGAAAAACTGTTTTTT. The encoded protein is CASSVQPIEQGRVEKLFF. The variable domain in full, completed from reference TRBV9 and TRBJ1-4, reads DSGVTQTPKHLITATGQRVTLRCSPRSGDLSVYWYQQSLDQGLQFLIQYYNGEERAKGNILERFSAQQFPDLHSELNLSSLELGDSALYFCASSVQPIEQGRVEKLFFGSGTQLSVL.

The chain joins TRBV28 to TRBJ2-2; D is perhaps TRBD1 (6 bases). CDR1 MDHEN and CDR2 SYDVKM come from the germline V gene. The V gene lost 1 base and the J gene lost 6 bases, with 12 bases spanning the gap. The CDR3 runs 15 residues. CDR3 amino acids: CASSLLGRGAGELFF. The CDR3 coding sequence is TGTGCCAGCAGTTTATTGGGCAGGGGCGCCGGGGAGCTGTTTTTT.

V usage is TRBV7-9 and J usage is TRBJ1-2; D call uncertain. V lost 8 bases, J lost 9 bases, and 22 bases lay in between. This CDR3 has 14 residues. Germline V gene lookup returns CDR1 SEHNR and CDR2 FQNEAQ (reference sequence). CDR3 in DNA: TGTGCCAGCGTAGCGAGTGGCTCATCTATTAGCTACACCTTC. Its protein is CASVASGSSISYTF.